These 12 T cell receptor beta chains originate from one sample sequenced in a study of blood T cell repertoires in COVID-19 (dated by TCRdb to about 2020). Library preparation used the immunoSEQ multiplex PCR assay. TCRdb mirrors the immuneACCESS table, restricted to in-frame sequences. Some clones are absent from its copies; in checked studies, under half trace to an unresolved V gene, and the reason for the others is unknown. This sample lists 150,000 or so clones; roughly 80% were detected once. Roughly 5.2% of the sample is taken by the ten largest. The source material was peripheral blood. The receptors here all came from a woman in her sixties or seventies with COVID-19, enrolled during active disease.

This clone was seen repeatedly, ten times or more. The gene calls are TRBV11-1 and TRBJ2-2, with 8 positions matching TRBD1. The CDR3 is 16 residues long. Germline CDR1 reads SGHAT; CDR2 reads FQDESV (reference sequence). V shed 6 bases, J shed 4 bases, and the junction held 10 bases outside the gene matches. The CDR3, as DNA: TGTGCCAGCAGTAACGGACAGGGTGCGAGCACCGGGGAGCTGTTTTTT. As protein: CASSNGQGASTGELFF.

This sequence joins TRBV28 and TRBJ2-3; tentative D call: TRBD1 (6 bases). CDR1 is MDHEN and CDR2 is SYDVKM in the germline V gene. Between the trimmed V and J ends, which lost 6 bases and 1 base, there was a span of 14 bases. The CDR3 spans 15 residues. The chain's CDR3 is CASRQQGTRTDTQYF. The CDR3 region has the DNA TGTGCCAGCAGGCAACAGGGAACCCGCACAGATACGCAGTATTTT.

The V and J genes are TRBV30 and TRBJ2-7, with 10 nucleotides matching TRBD2. Germline V lookup: CDR1 GTSNPN, CDR2 SVGIG (reference sequence). V shed 2 bases, J shed 6 bases, and the junction held 7 bases outside the gene matches. The CDR3 consists of 14 residues. The CDR3 region is CAWSSGGALSEQYF. The CDR3 DNA sequence: TGTGCCTGGAGTAGCGGGGGGGCCCTATCCGAGCAGTACTTC.

The rearrangement links TRBV7-3 to TRBJ2-1; TRBD1 matches 8 bases. The V and J ends lost 5 bases and 4 bases, in that order; junction bases with no gene match: 7. The CDR3 spans 15 residues. Germline V gene data show CDR1 as SGHTA and CDR2 as FQGTGA. CDR3 in amino acids: CASSAQGGGYNEQFF. CDR3 DNA: TGTGCCAGCAGCGCACAGGGGGGAGGATACAATGAGCAGTTCTTC. Drawing the rest from reference TRBV7-3 and TRBJ2-1, the complete variable domain is GAGVSQTPSNKVTEKGKYVELRCDPISGHTALYWYRQSLGQGPEFLIYFQGTGAADDSGLPNDRFFAVRPEGSVSTLKIQRTERGDSAVYLCASSAQGGGYNEQFFGPGTRLTVL.

The V and J genes are TRBV30 and TRBJ1-1, with D perhaps TRBD1 (5 bases). Germline CDR1 reads GTSNPN; CDR2 reads SVGIG (reference sequence). There are 13 residues in the CDR3. V lost 6 bases, J lost 13 bases, and 24 bases lay in between. The CDR3 DNA sequence: TGTGCCTGCCAAGTCGGAGGGGCACCTGAGGGTTTCTTT. Its translation is CACQVGGAPEGFF. Using reference TRBV30 and TRBJ1-1 for the parts outside the CDR3, the full variable domain is SQTIHQWPATLVQPVGSPLSLECTVEGTSNPNLYWYRQAAGRGLQLLFYSVGIGQISSEVPQNLSASRPQDRQFILSSKKLLLSDSGFYLCACQVGGAPEGFFGQGTRLTVV.

V gene TRBV3-1 (or the pseudogene TRBV3-2) combines with J gene TRBJ1-6; D perhaps matches TRBD1 (6 bases). V was pared by 0 bases and J by 10 bases, with 10 bases between. This CDR3 spans 14 amino acids. Germline V gene lookup returns CDR1 LGHDT and CDR2 YNNKEL (reference sequence). The CDR3: CASSQDQGPSPLHF. The CDR3, as DNA: TGTGCCAGCAGCCAAGATCAGGGGCCATCACCCCTCCACTTT.

CDR3 protein: CASSGSADTQYF. The CDR3 nucleotides are TGCGCCAGCAGTGGTTCAGCAGATACGCAGTATTTT. J is TRBJ2-3 and V is TRBV4-1; D is unresolved. The germline CDR1 and CDR2 sequences are MGHRA and YSYEKL. This CDR3 has 12 residues. With 6 bases removed from V and 4 bases from J, the gap between germline ends came to 8 bases.

Points on this clone: Other nucleotide sequences from this sample produce the same CDR3. V usage is TRBV24-1 and J usage is TRBJ2-7; 7 nucleotides align to TRBD1. J gave up 4 bases and V 4 bases, and 0 bases lay outside the gene matches. The CDR3 consists of 12 residues. Germline V lookup: CDR1 KGHDR, CDR2 SFDVKD. This chain's CDR3 is CATSDRGYEQYF. The CDR3 DNA follows: TGTGCCACCAGTGACAGGGGGTACGAGCAGTACTTC.

This chain links TRBV4-1 with TRBJ1-5, with D perhaps TRBD1 (6 bases). Germline CDR1 reads MGHRA; CDR2 reads YSYEKL. This CDR3 contains 13 residues. V dropped 1 base and J dropped 11 bases, with 12 bases sitting between them. As DNA, the CDR3 is TGCGCCAGCAGCCAAGCAACAGGGCGTTCCCAGCATTTT. Its protein is CASSQATGRSQHF.

In nucleotides, the CDR3 is TGTGCCAGCAGCTTGCGGGGGGGCAATGAGCAGTTCTTC. Protein product: CASSLRGGNEQFF. The chain combines TRBV5-4 with TRBJ2-1; 8 positions agree with TRBD2. CDR3 length: 13 amino acids. The V gene's germline CDR1 is SGHNT and CDR2 YYREEE (reference sequence). Unmatched junction bases numbered 0, after V lost 1 base and J lost 6 bases.

The CDR3, as DNA: TGTGCCAGCAGCCCCACAGGGAAAGAGACCCAGTACTTC. Encoded protein: CASSPTGKETQYF. The chain couples TRBV9 to TRBJ2-5, with a possible D match to TRBD1 (6 bases). The CDR3 totals 13 residues. The V and J ends lost 4 bases and 3 bases respectively, with 10 bases between them. CDR1 and CDR2 from the germline V gene are SGDLS and YYNGEE.

This sequence joins TRBV4-3 and TRBJ2-1; tentatively, D is TRBD2 (5 bases). V was pared by 0 bases and J by 6 bases, with 6 bases between. The CDR3 contains 13 residues. Germline V lookup: CDR1 LGHNA, CDR2 YSLEER. CDR3 amino acids: CASSQERANEQFF. CDR3 coding DNA: TGCGCCAGCAGCCAAGAGCGGGCCAATGAGCAGTTCTTC.